Sequencing of this T cell receptor beta chain was carried out in a study of regulatory T cells in long-lasting Graves disease. Findings and limits, study-wide: Whereas new patients shared about 980 public clonotypes, persistent patients shared more, at 2,741.

As for time point: persistent/refractory GD, antithyroid drugs over 5 years with positive TRAb. TCR sequences were obtained from RNA taken from PBMCs. Turning to this clonotype: Its target is unknown.

With iRepertoire HTBI primers and Arm-PCR of CDR3 regions, TCR beta libraries were built. TCRdb ran MiXCR on the multiplex PCR reads and lists one entry per CDR3 protein. The sample has hundreds of thousands of distinct CDR3 sequences, more than 20% seen once. The source was peripheral blood mononuclear cells (PBMCs), collected when the disease was refractory, from a patient treated with antithyroid drugs. The sequence was collected from a female donor with Graves disease.

The CDR3 bases are TGTGCCAGCAGCTTAGATGGGGGAAACTCCGAGCAGTACTTC. It is translated as CASSLDGGNSEQYF. The chain combines TRBV13 with TRBJ2-7; D tentatively reads TRBD1 or TRBD2 (5 bases each). V lost 1 base and J lost 6, with 13 bases in between. This CDR3 contains 14 residues. The V gene's germline CDR1 is PRHDT and CDR2 FYEKMQ (reference sequence).